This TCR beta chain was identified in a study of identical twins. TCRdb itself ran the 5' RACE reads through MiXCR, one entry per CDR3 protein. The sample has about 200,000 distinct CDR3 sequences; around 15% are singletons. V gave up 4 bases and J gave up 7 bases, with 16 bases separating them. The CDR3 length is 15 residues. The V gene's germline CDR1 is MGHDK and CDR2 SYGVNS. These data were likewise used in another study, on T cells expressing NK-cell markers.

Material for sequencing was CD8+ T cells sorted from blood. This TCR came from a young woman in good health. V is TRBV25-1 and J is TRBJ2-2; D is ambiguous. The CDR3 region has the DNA TGTGCCAGCAGTGGACCCGCTAGGATTGGCGGGGAGCTGTTTTTT. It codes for CASSGPARIGGELFF.